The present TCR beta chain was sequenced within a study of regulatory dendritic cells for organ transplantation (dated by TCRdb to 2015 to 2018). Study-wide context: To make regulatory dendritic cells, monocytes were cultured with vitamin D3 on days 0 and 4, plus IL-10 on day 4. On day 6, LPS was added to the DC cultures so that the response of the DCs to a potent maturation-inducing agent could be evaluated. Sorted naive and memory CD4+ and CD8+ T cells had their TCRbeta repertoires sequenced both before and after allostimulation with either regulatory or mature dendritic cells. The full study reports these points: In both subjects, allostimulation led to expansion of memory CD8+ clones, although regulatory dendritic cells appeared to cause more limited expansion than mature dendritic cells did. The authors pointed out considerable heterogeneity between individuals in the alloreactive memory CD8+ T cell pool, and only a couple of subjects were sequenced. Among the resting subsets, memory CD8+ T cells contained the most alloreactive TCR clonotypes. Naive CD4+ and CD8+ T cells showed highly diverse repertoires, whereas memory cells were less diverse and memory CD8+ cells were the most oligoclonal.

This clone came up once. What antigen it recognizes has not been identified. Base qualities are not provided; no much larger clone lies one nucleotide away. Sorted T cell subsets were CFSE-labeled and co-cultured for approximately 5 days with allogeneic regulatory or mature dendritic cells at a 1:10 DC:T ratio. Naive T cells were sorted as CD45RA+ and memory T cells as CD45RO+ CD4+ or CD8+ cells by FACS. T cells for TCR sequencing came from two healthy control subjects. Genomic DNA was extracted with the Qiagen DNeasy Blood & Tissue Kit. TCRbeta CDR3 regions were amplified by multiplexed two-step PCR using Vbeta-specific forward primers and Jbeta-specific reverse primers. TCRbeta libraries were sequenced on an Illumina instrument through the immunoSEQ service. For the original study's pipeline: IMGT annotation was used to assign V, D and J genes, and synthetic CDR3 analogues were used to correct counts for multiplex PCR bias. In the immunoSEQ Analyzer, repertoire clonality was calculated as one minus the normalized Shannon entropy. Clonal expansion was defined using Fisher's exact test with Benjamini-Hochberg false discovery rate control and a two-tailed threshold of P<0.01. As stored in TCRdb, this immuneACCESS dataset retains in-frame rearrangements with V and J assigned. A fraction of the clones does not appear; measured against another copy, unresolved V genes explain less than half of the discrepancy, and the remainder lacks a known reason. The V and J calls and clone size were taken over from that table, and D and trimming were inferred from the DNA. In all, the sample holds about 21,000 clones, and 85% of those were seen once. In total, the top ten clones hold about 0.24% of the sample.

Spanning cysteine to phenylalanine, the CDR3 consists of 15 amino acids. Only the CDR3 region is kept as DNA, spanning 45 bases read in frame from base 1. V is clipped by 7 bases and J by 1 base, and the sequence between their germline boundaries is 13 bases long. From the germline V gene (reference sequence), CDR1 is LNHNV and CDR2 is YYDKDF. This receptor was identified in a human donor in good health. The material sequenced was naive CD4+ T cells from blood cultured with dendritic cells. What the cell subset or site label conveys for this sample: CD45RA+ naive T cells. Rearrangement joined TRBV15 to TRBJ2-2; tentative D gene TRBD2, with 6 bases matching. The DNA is TGTGCCACCAATATTGGGGGGATGAACACCGGGGAGCTGTTTTTT. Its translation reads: CATNIGGMNTGELFF.